Reported below is one TCR beta chain. Its matching antigen is unknown. CDR3 size: 13 residues. Germline assignment: CDR1 SGHDT and CDR2 YYEEEE. The sample belongs to a study of monozygotic twins with inflammatory bowel disease. Study observations and caveats: Data gave no support to a single strong signal or clonotype associated with IBD.

TCRdb reprocessed the 5' RACE reads, keeping one entry per CDR3 protein, no DNA. Recorded for this sample: around 97,000 distinct CDR3 sequences. The V call is TRBV5-6, the J call TRBJ2-5. The TCR was taken from a human donor with ulcerative colitis or Crohn's disease, or a healthy co-twin of an affected twin (not recorded which). Sequenced sample: blood. CDR3 amino acids: CASSRPTQETQYF.